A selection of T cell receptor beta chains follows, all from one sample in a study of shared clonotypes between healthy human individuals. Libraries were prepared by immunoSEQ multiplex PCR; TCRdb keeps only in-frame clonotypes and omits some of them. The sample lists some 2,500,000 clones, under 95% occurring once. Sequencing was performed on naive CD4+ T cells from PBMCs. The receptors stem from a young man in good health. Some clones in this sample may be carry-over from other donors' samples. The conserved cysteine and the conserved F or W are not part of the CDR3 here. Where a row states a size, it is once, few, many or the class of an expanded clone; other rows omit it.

ASSNGLAITDTQY,TRBV9,TRBJ2-3,.
ASSLKGAYSNQPQH,TRBV28,TRBJ1-5,.
ASSPGGGRQETQY,TRBV18,TRBJ2-5,.
ASGPSSTGELF,TRBV12-5,TRBJ2-2,few
ASSGGTEDGVDTQY,TRBV25-1,TRBJ2-3,.
ASSAPPRLAISMENTGELF,TRBV28,TRBJ2-2,.
ASRLSNRESSGGYT,TRBV27,TRBJ1-2,.
ASSPTAGGMGTGELF,TRBV5-1,TRBJ2-2,.
ASSLNLADTGELF,TRBV11-3,TRBJ2-2,.
ASSPGGGMGLADTQY,TRBV28,TRBJ2-3,.
ASSLWEAF,TRBV28,TRBJ1-1,.
AWSVSGANVLT,TRBV30,TRBJ2-6,.
ASSLSEDYGYT,TRBV18,TRBJ1-2,.
ASSILTGDTHEQY,TRBV19,TRBJ2-7,once
ASSIQGLAQY,TRBV19,TRBJ2-3,once
ASSVDPRDRGHEQF,TRBV9,TRBJ2-1,.
ASSADGANYGYT,TRBV5-1,TRBJ1-2,.
ASSGRTSGRPYNEQF,TRBV11-3,TRBJ2-1,.
ASSLAPGQGETGELF,TRBV5-1,TRBJ2-2,.
ASSLVPVGASGNTIY,TRBV5-1,TRBJ1-3,.
ASSIQGAQAF,TRBV7-9,TRBJ1-1,.
ASSDTGGVDTQY,TRBV7-3,TRBJ2-3,.
ASSSWTDNTDTQY,TRBV11-3,TRBJ2-3,.
ASSLAARNTGELF,TRBV11-1,TRBJ2-2,.
ASSVGRAPRREKLF,TRBV9,TRBJ1-4,.
ASSLVHQQKSGYT,TRBV7-9,TRBJ1-2,.
ASSLAREQY,TRBV28,TRBJ2-7,.
ASSQSWGGETQY,TRBV27,TRBJ2-5,.
ASSLVVGVNNEQF,TRBV7-2,TRBJ2-1,.
ASSLVPSGRVYNEQF,TRBV7-6,TRBJ2-1,.
ASSLRLAGANEQF,TRBV5-4,TRBJ2-1,once
ASSLEFSGRAGDTQY,TRBV5-1,TRBJ2-3,.
AWSVLTGEADTQY,TRBV30,TRBJ2-3,.
ASSPHRTTAGREGEQETQY,TRBV28,TRBJ2-5,.
AISGLEALSYNEQF,TRBV10-3,TRBJ2-1,.
ASCWAGANVLT,TRBV2,TRBJ2-6,.
ASRWIDGGETQY,TRBV6-1,TRBJ2-5,.
ASSPDRERNQPQH,TRBV10-2,TRBJ1-5,.
ASSFTGLATYNEQF,TRBV5-1,TRBJ2-1,.
ASSSGLAGERDTQY,TRBV7-6,TRBJ2-3,.
AGHDLGNTIY,TRBV7-9,TRBJ1-3,.
ASSDLTGDEQF,TRBV6-4,TRBJ2-1,.
ASSLLAVNSNQPQH,TRBV7-8,TRBJ1-5,.
ASSAHPGQGSYEQY,TRBV6-1,TRBJ2-7,once
ASSGTDSYGYT,TRBV2,TRBJ1-2,once
ASSDPGKGNTIY,TRBV2,TRBJ1-3,.
ASSLGLAGVWETQY,TRBV5-4,TRBJ2-5,.
ASSPLGQGLGEAF,TRBV9,TRBJ1-1,.